The clone carrying this T cell receptor beta chain was seen a few times. This record comes from a study of T cells in Graves' hyperthyroidism and ophthalmopathy. At the level of the study: Before treatment of any kind, peripheral blood was taken at initial diagnosis.

Germline CDR1 and CDR2: MGHRA and YSYEKL. This CDR3 is built from 16 residues. The V and J ends lost 5 bases and 3 bases respectively, with 16 bases between them. Thyroid ultrasound, orbital computed tomography, clinical symptoms, and serum thyroxine and TRAb underpinned diagnoses. RNA transcripts yielded amplified TCR beta CDR3 regions. TCR CDR3 regions were first amplified by RT-PCR with HTBI primers. TCRdb analysed the multiplex PCR reads with MiXCR anew, one entry per CDR3 protein. The data hold some 570,000 distinct CDR3 sequences, with 11% to 15% observed a single time. Sequencing was performed on blood. The origin of this receptor is a woman aged 18 to 35 with Graves' ophthalmopathy. The chain couples TRBV4-1 to TRBJ2-2, with D perhaps being TRBD1 or TRBD2 (5 bases each). This CDR3 reads CASSTRDGRYTGELFF. The CDR3, as DNA: TGCGCCAGCAGCACCCGGGACGGGCGGTACACCGGGGAGCTGTTTTTT.